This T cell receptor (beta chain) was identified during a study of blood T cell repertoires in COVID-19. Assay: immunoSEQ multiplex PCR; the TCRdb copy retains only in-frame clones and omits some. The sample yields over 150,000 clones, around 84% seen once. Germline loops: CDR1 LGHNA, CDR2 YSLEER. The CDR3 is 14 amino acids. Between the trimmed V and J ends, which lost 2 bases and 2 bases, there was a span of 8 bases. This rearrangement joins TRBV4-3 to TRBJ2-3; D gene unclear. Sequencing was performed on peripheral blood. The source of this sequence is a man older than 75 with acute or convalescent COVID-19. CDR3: CASSQSAITDTQYF. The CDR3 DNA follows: TGCGCCAGCAGCCAAAGCGCGATCACAGATACGCAGTATTTT.